Listed below are T cell receptor beta chains from one sample, sequenced in a study of identical twins. A single record per CDR3 protein comes from TCRdb applying MiXCR to the 5' RACE reads. Of 250,000 or so distinct CDR3 sequences listed, roughly 8.7% are singletons. These data were also filed under a second study, of yellow fever vaccine responses in identical twins.

The sequenced material came from CD8+ T cells sorted from blood. These receptors were taken from a woman between 18 and 29 years old in good health. The CDR3 runs from the conserved cysteine through the conserved F or W. Each record gives: J gene, clone size, V gene, D gene, CDR3 DNA, CDR3 protein. The D gene is left open where the match is weak. Clone size is stated in some rows and not others, as once, few, many or a class when expanded.

TRBJ1-5 many TRBV20-1 . TGCAGTGCTCATCAGCCCCAGCATTTT CSAHQPQHF
TRBJ2-1 . TRBV20-1 TRBD2 TGCAGTGCTAGAGGGGTAGCGGGGAACAATGAGCAGTTCTTC CSARGVAGNNEQFF
TRBJ2-3 . TRBV19 . TGTGCCAGTAGTATCGGCACAGATACGCAGTATTTT CASSIGTDTQYF
TRBJ2-7 many TRBV7-6 . TGTGCCAGCAGCTTAGCCCCAGACATAGACAGGATGACCTACGAGCAGTACTTC CASSLAPDIDRMTYEQYF
TRBJ2-3 few TRBV7-9 . TGTGCCAGCAGCCTACAGGAGCACCGGACGCAGTATTTT CASSLQEHRTQYF
TRBJ2-7 . TRBV14 . TGTGCCAGCAGCCAAGGCCCCGGGTTAGCGGCCTACGAGCAGTACTTC CASSQGPGLAAYEQYF
TRBJ2-7 . TRBV28 TRBD2 TGTGCCAGCAGTTTTTCGGGAGGGGCAAACTACGAGCAGTACTTC CASSFSGGANYEQYF
TRBJ2-7 many TRBV7-9 TRBD1 TGTGCCAGCAGAGGACAGGGGGCAGTTGAATACGAGCAGTACTTC CASRGQGAVEYEQYF
TRBJ1-2 many TRBV7-9 . TGTGCCAGCAGCCGCCGGGACCTCCCCTATGGCTACACCTTC CASSRRDLPYGYTF
TRBJ1-1 few TRBV29-1 . TGCAGCGTAGCAGGGTGGGAGAACACTGAAGCTTTCTTT CSVAGWENTEAFF
TRBJ2-2 . TRBV10-3 TRBD2 TGTGCCATCACCGAGCGGGGGGGGAACACCGGGGAGCTGTTTTTT CAITERGGNTGELFF
TRBJ2-1 . TRBV20-1 TRBD2 TGCAGTGCTAGAGGGGCCCAGCGGGAGGCCACATACAATGAGCAGTTCTTC CSARGAQREATYNEQFF
TRBJ2-7 few TRBV27 . TGTGCCAGCAGTTTCGTTCCTTCCTACGAGCAGTACTTC CASSFVPSYEQYF
TRBJ1-1 few TRBV10-3 . TGTGCCATCAGTGACCCCAATACAGGATCCGAAGCTTTCTTT CAISDPNTGSEAFF
TRBJ2-5 many TRBV12-3/TRBV12-4 TRBD1 TGTGCCAGCAGTCTACCGGACAGGGGCGAGACCCAGTACTTC CASSLPDRGETQYF
TRBJ2-5 few TRBV9 . TGTGCCAGCAGCGTAGCCGGGGCTTTTCAAGAGACCCAGTACTTC CASSVAGAFQETQYF
TRBJ2-3 few TRBV7-8 TRBD2 TGTGCCAGCAGCTTCCGACCGGGACTAGGAACAGATACGCAGTATTTT CASSFRPGLGTDTQYF
TRBJ1-1 many TRBV7-9 TRBD1 TGTGCCAGCAGCTCAGGGACAGTTGAAGCTTTCTTT CASSSGTVEAFF
TRBJ2-7 many TRBV4-3 TRBD2 TGCGCCAGCAGCCAAGGGGGCGGGAGCTCCTACGAGCAGTACTTC CASSQGGGSSYEQYF
TRBJ2-1 many TRBV11-2 TRBD1 TGTGCCAGCAGCTTAGACTCCGGGACAGGAATCAATGAGCGGTTCTTC CASSLDSGTGINERFF
TRBJ2-7 many TRBV27 . TGTGCCAGCCAACCCCTGGTACGGCAAGAGGTCTACGAGCAGTACTTC CASQPLVRQEVYEQYF
TRBJ2-7 few TRBV10-3 . TGTGCCATCAGTGAGTCAACAGGGATCGTCACCTACGAGCAGTACTTC CAISESTGIVTYEQYF
TRBJ1-1 many TRBV3-1 . TGTGCCAGCAGCCAAGCTCCTGAGAGGGCTCGACGGACTGAAGCTTTCTTT CASSQAPERARRTEAFF
TRBJ2-7 . TRBV14 TRBD1 TGTGCCAGCAGCCAAGGAACAGGGGGCTTCTACGAGCAGTACTTC CASSQGTGGFYEQYF
TRBJ2-1 many TRBV4-3 TRBD1 TGCGCCAGCAGCCAAGTCCGGACAGGGGTCGATGAGCAGTTCTTC CASSQVRTGVDEQFF
TRBJ2-1 few TRBV20-1 TRBD2 TGCAGTGCCACCGGTGCTAGCGGGAGTGAGGTGTTCTCCTACAATGAGCAGTTCTTC CSATGASGSEVFSYNEQFF
TRBJ2-2 . TRBV5-1 TRBD2 TGCGCCAGCAGCTTGCATCTAGCGGGAGTTGATTCCACCGGGGAGCTGTTTTTT CASSLHLAGVDSTGELFF
TRBJ2-7 many TRBV27 TRBD2 TGTGCCAGCAGTTTATACCAGACTAGCGGGAGGGGTTACGAGCAGTACTTC CASSLYQTSGRGYEQYF
TRBJ2-1 many TRBV4-3 . TGCGCCAGCTCAGTAACCTACAATGAGCAGTTCTTC CASSVTYNEQFF
TRBJ2-1 few TRBV12-3/TRBV12-4 TRBD2 TGTGCCAGCAGCCGGGTCTCGGAGCGGGAAGGGGATGAGCAGTTCTTC CASSRVSEREGDEQFF
TRBJ2-7 few TRBV10-3 . TGTGCCATCAGTGGTGCGGAAGGGGAGGTCCACGAGCAGTACTTC CAISGAEGEVHEQYF
TRBJ2-1 . TRBV29-1 TRBD2 TGCAGCGTTGAGGGTATACTAGCGGGAGACTACTCCTACAATGAGCAGTTCTTC CSVEGILAGDYSYNEQFF
TRBJ2-1 few TRBV12-3/TRBV12-4 . TGTGCCAGCAGTTTAGGACAGGCCTCCTACAATGAGCAGTTCTTC CASSLGQASYNEQFF
TRBJ2-7 many TRBV27 . TGTGCCAGCAGTTTTACGGGAGCGGTCGCCTACGAGCAGTACTTC CASSFTGAVAYEQYF
TRBJ2-4 . TRBV21-1 . TGTGCCAGCAGCCGGGGCGATCTAGCCAAAAACATTCAGTACTTC CASSRGDLAKNIQYF
TRBJ2-1 many TRBV7-9 . TGTGCCAGCAGCTTACCGGATAAATTAGAAAATGAGCAGTTCTTC CASSLPDKLENEQFF
TRBJ2-7 few TRBV28 . TGTGCCAGCAGTTTACGCCCCCCGGACAGCTCCTACGAGCAGTACTTC CASSLRPPDSSYEQYF
TRBJ2-3 . TRBV6-2/TRBV6-3 . TGTGCCAGCAGCCGACCAGGGAGTGCAGATACGCAGTATTTT CASSRPGSADTQYF
TRBJ2-1 . TRBV29-1 . TGCAGCGCCCGAGGGGGAGATTACAATGAGCAGTTCTTC CSARGGDYNEQFF
TRBJ2-5 few TRBV27 . TGTGCCAGCAGGGCTCAGGGGTTCCAGTACTTC CASRAQGFQYF
TRBJ1-1 few TRBV7-2 . TGTGCCAGCAGCCCGAGTGGGAGTCTTGGAGCTTTCTTT CASSPSGSLGAFF
TRBJ2-3 . TRBV20-1 . TGCAGTGCGCGGCCCCTAGGAACAGATACGCAGTATTTT CSARPLGTDTQYF
TRBJ2-7 few TRBV15 TRBD2 TGTGCCACCAGCAGAGATAGGACTAGCTCCTACGAGCAGTACTTC CATSRDRTSSYEQYF
TRBJ1-2 few TRBV9 . TGTGCCAGCAGCGTAACTACCGGGACGGACTATGGCTACACCTTC CASSVTTGTDYGYTF
TRBJ2-2 few TRBV4-3 . TGCGCCAGCAGCCAAGACAGAAACGGGGAGCTGTTTTTT CASSQDRNGELFF
TRBJ2-1 few TRBV11-2 TRBD2 TGTGCCAGCAGCTTAGAAGCGGGAGAATTCAATGAGCAGTTCTTC CASSLEAGEFNEQFF
TRBJ2-2 few TRBV20-1 . TGCAGTGATAGAGTCGGAGGGGCCGACACCGGGGAGCTGTTTTTT CSDRVGGADTGELFF
TRBJ2-1 many TRBV29-1 TRBD2 TGCAGCGTAATTCCGGGACTAGCGGAACCCCTCTCCTACAATGAGCAGTTCTTC CSVIPGLAEPLSYNEQFF
TRBJ2-7 many TRBV27 . TGTGCCAGCAGCCTGTCGGGACGGTCCTACGAGCAGTACTTC CASSLSGRSYEQYF
TRBJ2-1 few TRBV7-9 . TGTGCCAGCAGCTTAGACCCTGACCCCAGGCTTAATGAGCAGTTCTTC CASSLDPDPRLNEQFF
TRBJ1-5 few TRBV9 . TGTGCCAGCAGCTCCGCGGGGGCCAATCAGCCCCAGCATTTT CASSSAGANQPQHF
TRBJ2-7 few TRBV27 . TGTGCCAGCAGTTCTCGAGCCTACGAGCAGTACTTC CASSSRAYEQYF